This entry is about one TCR beta chain. V trimming: 1 base; J trimming: 0 bases; junction bases outside the gene matches: 6. The CDR3 contains 16 residues. Per germline, CDR1 SQVTM and CDR2 ANQGSEA. These data are taken from a study of blood T cell repertoires in COVID-19. Sequencing was performed with immunoSEQ multiplex PCR; in TCRdb, only in-frame clones are kept and a portion is missing. The table includes about 350,000 clones, roughly 87% detected once. Seattle cases were enrolled at active infection and followed longitudinally. The source of this sequence is a man aged 25 to 45 with COVID-19, enrolled during active disease. Source material: peripheral blood. The rearrangement links TRBV29-1 to TRBJ2-1; TRBD2 agrees at 7 bases. The CDR3 spells CSVEGPSGTSYNEQFF. CDR3 DNA: TGCAGCGTTGAAGGCCCAAGCGGGACCTCCTACAATGAGCAGTTCTTC.